This T cell receptor (beta chain) was captured in a study of cytomegalovirus exposure and HLA in healthy donors. Remarks on this clone: One junction end disagrees with the germline gene, perhaps due to a read error.

The PCR was carried out with 60 Vbeta primers and 13 Jbeta primers. Profiling relied on immunoSEQ multiplex PCR, and the TCRdb table lists in-frame clones only, not all of them. Of under 110,000 clones listed, about 81% are singletons. This CDR3 is 12 amino acids long. Germline V gives CDR1 SEHNR, CDR2 FQNEAQ (reference sequence). The chain is built from TRBV7-9 and TRBJ2-7; 7 bases fit TRBD1. Source material: PBMCs. The sequence was collected from a man aged 50 or older in good health and CMV-seronegative. For the CDR3, the DNA is TGTTCCAGCAGCTTAGGTGAGGGGGCGGTGTACTTC. It specifies CSSSLGEGAVYF.